These 14 T cell receptor beta chains share one sample of origin, sequenced in a study of identical twins. TCRdb ran MiXCR on the 5' RACE reads and lists one entry per CDR3 protein. The sample holds about 280,000 distinct CDR3 sequences, approximately 8% seen once. This same sample was also taken into another study, of yellow fever vaccine responses in identical twins.

The source material was memory (CD45RO+) T cells sorted from blood. These receptors originate from a woman between 18 and 30 years old in good health.

This clonotype was observed at least ten times. V usage is TRBV12-3 or TRBV12-4 and J usage is TRBJ1-1; D is undetermined. V was pared by 3 bases and J by 5 bases, with 10 bases between. The length of the CDR3 is 13 residues. The CDR3: CASSLTRWTEAFF. The CDR3 DNA reads as TGTGCCAGCAGTTTGACCCGTTGGACTGAAGCTTTCTTT.

The genes are TRBV6-5 and TRBJ2-3, with 11 bases matching TRBD2. The CDR3 runs 17 residues. The V gene's germline CDR1 is MNHEY and CDR2 SVGAGI. V was clipped by 0 bases and J by 4 bases; unmatched bases: 6. CDR3 sequence reads: CASSYSRTSGFADTQYF. The CDR3 region has the DNA TGTGCCAGCAGTTACTCCCGGACTAGCGGGTTTGCAGATACGCAGTATTTT.

A few counts support this clonotype. V is TRBV6-4 and J is TRBJ2-2, with 14 bases that match TRBD2. From germline, CDR1 is MRHNA and CDR2 SNTAGT. The CDR3 is made up of 19 amino acids. V dropped 6 bases and J dropped 3; count of bases not matched to a gene: 12. This CDR3 reads CASSPPGTSGGLDTGELFF. CDR3 DNA: TGTGCCAGCAGCCCCCCCGGGACTAGCGGGGGCCTGGACACCGGGGAGCTGTTTTTT.

This clonotype occurred many times. J is TRBJ2-1 and V is TRBV12-1. TRBV12-1 is marked as a pseudogene. The CDR3 sequence is 15 residues long. CDR3 DNA: TGTGCCAGCAGGAGTAGAGCGTGCACCTACAATGAGCAGTTCTTC. It yields the protein CASRSRACTYNEQFF.

This clonotype occurred many times. The rearrangement joins TRBV19 to TRBJ2-7; D possibly matches TRBD1 or TRBD2 (5 bases each). Deletions cut 3 bases from V and 3 bases from J, with 9 bases between. CDR1 and CDR2 (germline): LNHDA, SQIVND (reference sequence). The CDR3 runs to 13 residues. The CDR3 region has the DNA TGTGCCAGTAGTATCGGGGCAAGCTACGAGCAGTACTTC. Amino acid sequence: CASSIGASYEQYF.

The chain uses TRBV4-1 and TRBJ1-1; the D gene is possibly TRBD1 (6 bases). The CDR3 contains 15 residues. CDR1 and CDR2 (germline): MGHRA, YSYEKL. V was trimmed by 6 bases and J by 5 bases, leaving 19 bases between them. CDR3 in amino acids: CASSPGQPSGTEAFF. In nucleotides, the CDR3 is TGCGCCAGCAGTCCCGGACAGCCTTCGGGGACTGAAGCTTTCTTT.

The sample holds a few counts of this clonotype. V usage is TRBV14 and J usage is TRBJ2-2; D possibly corresponds to TRBD2 (6 bases). CDR3 length: 20 residues. With 1 base removed from V and 1 base from J, the gap between germline ends came to 22 bases. Germline CDR1 reads SGHDN; CDR2 reads FVKESK. The DNA for the CDR3 is TGTGCCAGCAGCCAAGTAGTGATTTCGCGGCGGAGGGGGAACACCGGGGAGCTGTTTTTT. Its translation: CASSQVVISRRRGNTGELFF.

This clonotype has just a few counts. The CDR3 DNA is TGTGCCACCGGTCTCTCTGGGGCCAACGTCCTGACTTTC. As protein: CATGLSGANVLTF. The chain carries TRBV24-1 and TRBJ2-6; D call uncertain. Looked up from germline, CDR1 is KGHDR and CDR2 is SFDVKD. There are 13 residues in the CDR3. V lost 9 bases, J lost 0 bases, and 5 bases lay in between.

At least ten counts were recorded for this clonotype. J is TRBJ2-2 and V is TRBV6-1; 9 bases are shared with TRBD1. V shed 7 bases, J shed 4 bases, and the junction held 7 bases outside the gene matches. The germline gives CDR1 MNHNS, CDR2 SASEGT. This CDR3 has 15 amino acids. The CDR3 region is CASKQQGAGTGELFF. DNA of the CDR3: TGTGCCAGCAAGCAACAGGGGGCTGGCACCGGGGAGCTGTTTTTT.

This clonotype was observed at least ten times. This chain links TRBV4-1 with TRBJ1-1; 9 nucleotides align to TRBD1. Trimming at V came to 4 bases and at J to 4 bases, leaving 7 bases not matched to a gene. Germline values: CDR1 MGHRA, CDR2 YSYEKL. The CDR3 is 15 amino acids. The CDR3 loop reads CASSPGDRVGTEAFF. Written as DNA, the CDR3 is TGCGCCAGCAGCCCGGGGGACAGGGTGGGCACTGAAGCTTTCTTT.

This clonotype has a count of ten or more. V usage is TRBV18 and J usage is TRBJ1-1; D is possibly TRBD1 (6 bases). V was shortened by 0 bases and J by 0 bases, with 17 bases between the two germline ends. This CDR3 region has 18 residues. Germline lookup yields CDR1 KGHSH and CDR2 LQKENI. The CDR3 coding sequence is TGTGCCAGCTCACCACCGGGGGGCCCCGGGACGGTGAACACTGAAGCTTTCTTT. Its protein is CASSPPGGPGTVNTEAFF.

This clonotype came up many times. The chain has TRBV9 and TRBJ1-3; maybe TRBD1 (5 bases). This CDR3 is 18 amino acids long. In germline, CDR1 is SGDLS, CDR2 YYNGEE. Between the trimmed V and J ends, which lost 4 bases and 0 bases, there was a span of 20 bases. CDR3 bases: TGTGCCAGCAGCCTCCGGCGCGGGGGACCGAGCTCTGGAAACACCATATATTTT. Its translation is CASSLRRGGPSSGNTIYF.

There are many counts of this clonotype. This rearrangement joins TRBV21-1 to TRBJ2-5; TRBD1, as called in the table, went unchecked against the DNA. TRBV21-1 is flagged as a pseudogene. The CDR3 has 11 amino acids. The CDR3: CASRRGETQYF. The CDR3, as DNA: TGTGCCAGCAGACGGGGTGAGACCCAGTACTTC.

The chain is built from TRBV6-2 or TRBV6-3 and TRBJ2-2, with 14 bases aligning to TRBD2. J was trimmed by 1 base and V by 4 bases; bases with no gene match: 11. CDR1 and CDR2 (germline): MNHEY, SVGEGT. The CDR3 consists of 20 residues. CDR3 coding DNA: TGTGCCAGCAGTTCCAAAGTACCAGGGACTAGCGGGGGGAACACCGGGGAGCTGTTTTTT. It codes for CASSSKVPGTSGGNTGELFF.